This T cell receptor beta chain appears in the sequencing data of a study of somatic mutations in cytotoxic T cells in rheumatoid arthritis (dated by TCRdb to 2015 to 2018). Background for the entire study: Sorted V beta1+ cells also underwent TCRB sequencing, and some V beta antibody-stained T-cell populations were flow-sorted at nearly 100% purity on a FACSAria II or Sony SH800. In newly diagnosed rheumatoid arthritis without treatment, the study examined if expanded CD8+ T-cell clones harbor somatic mutations, relying on TCRB deep sequencing to characterize clonality. TCRB deep sequencing covered approximately 64 patients with rheumatoid arthritis along with 20 to 25 healthy controls. The median ages of the patient and control groups were essentially identical.

The immunoSEQ assay was applied to genomic DNA for TCRB CDR3 sequencing. On the study's bioinformatics: The analyses included only productive TCRB rearrangements. A clone was defined by a unique TCRB CDR3 sequence, and clonality was computed as a productive clonality index based on Shannon entropy. Repertoire overlap for a pair of samples was computed from each clone's template counts relative to total templates per sample. V-gene usage from TCRB sequencing and V-gene usage measured by flow cytometry were correlated (Spearman r of around 0.6). The source is immuneACCESS, and TCRdb retained only in-frame sequences with V and J called. Part of the clones is not carried over; for the studies checked, unresolved V genes explain less than half of this, and the remainder is unexplained. The V and J calls and clone size come from that table; D and trimming were worked out from the DNA. The sample table contains more than 15,000 clones; only one count was recorded for around 70% of them. The ten top clones hold 21% of the sample.

Of note for this clone: The clone's antigen remains unknown. Base quality data are lacking; no much larger clone is found one base away.

Buffy coats from some 21 blood donors served as healthy controls, a group that was 55% female with a median age of 56 years (range roughly 21-70). On an AutoMACS, CD4+ and CD8+ cells were isolated via positive magnetic bead selection, and their purity was verified by flow cytometry. Ficoll-Paque PLUS density gradient separation was used to isolate peripheral blood mononuclear cells. Using Nucleospin Tissue or Tissue XS kits, DNA was extracted from CD4-enriched, CD8-enriched or PBMC samples, with quantification by a Qubit 2.0 fluorometer. Points the paper makes about the study in general: In patients, CD8+ clonality rose with age (Spearman r ~ 0.52), which was not the case in healthy controls. The largest CD8+ clone made up more than 20% of CD8+ cells in about an eighth of the 65 patients, and blood and synovial fluid shared several identical CD8+ TCRB sequences. The slight TRBV07 underrepresentation in patients was not adjusted for multiple comparisons. CD8+ T-cell clonality in rheumatoid arthritis patients was not significantly different from that in age-matched healthy controls. The antigen targets of the expanded CD8+ clones were unknown, and absence from virus-specific databases did not rule out viral specificity.

CDR1 and CDR2, per the germline V gene, are MGHDK and SYGVNS. Including cysteine and phenylalanine, the CDR3 has 14 amino acids. Only the CDR3 region is kept as DNA, spanning 42 bases read in frame from base 1. Relative to germline, V is 1 base shorter and J is 1 base shorter, with 7 bases between their ends. The sequence was obtained from a woman aged 55-69 years in good health. Sequenced material: CD8+ T cells sorted from blood. This receptor chain uses TRBV25-1 and TRBJ1-1; the D gene is not confidently resolved. The CDR3 reads as follows: CASSEFYGNTEAFF. DNA sequence: TGTGCCAGCAGTGAATTTTACGGGAACACTGAAGCTTTCTTT.